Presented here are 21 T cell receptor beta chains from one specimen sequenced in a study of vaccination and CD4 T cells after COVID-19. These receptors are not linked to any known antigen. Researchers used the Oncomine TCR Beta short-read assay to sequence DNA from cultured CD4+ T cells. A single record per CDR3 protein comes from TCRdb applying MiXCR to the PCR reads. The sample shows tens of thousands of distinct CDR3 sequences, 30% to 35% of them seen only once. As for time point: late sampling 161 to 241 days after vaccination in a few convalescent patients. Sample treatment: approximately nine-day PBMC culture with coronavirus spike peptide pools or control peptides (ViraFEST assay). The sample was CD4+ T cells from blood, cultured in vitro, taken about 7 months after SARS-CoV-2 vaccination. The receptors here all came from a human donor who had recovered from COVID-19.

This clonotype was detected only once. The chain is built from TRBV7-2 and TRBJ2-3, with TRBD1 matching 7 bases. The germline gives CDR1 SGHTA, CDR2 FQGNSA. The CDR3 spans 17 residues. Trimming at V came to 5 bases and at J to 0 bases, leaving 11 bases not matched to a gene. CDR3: CASSRTRDSPSTDTQYF. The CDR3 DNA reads TGTGCCAGCAGCCGAACCCGGGACAGTCCTAGCACAGATACGCAGTATTTT. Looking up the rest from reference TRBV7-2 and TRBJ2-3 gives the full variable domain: GAGVSQSPSNKVTEKGKDVELRCDPISGHTALYWYRQSLGQGLEFLIYFQGNSAPDKSGLPSDRFSAERTGGSVSTLTIQRTQQEDSAVYLCASSRTRDSPSTDTQYFGPGTRLTVL.

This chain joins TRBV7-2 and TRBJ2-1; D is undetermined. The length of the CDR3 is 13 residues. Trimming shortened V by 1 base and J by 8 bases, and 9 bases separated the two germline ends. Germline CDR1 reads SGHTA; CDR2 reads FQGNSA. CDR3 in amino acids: CASSLVDGYEQFF. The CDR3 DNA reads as TGTGCCAGCAGCTTAGTAGACGGCTATGAGCAGTTCTTC.

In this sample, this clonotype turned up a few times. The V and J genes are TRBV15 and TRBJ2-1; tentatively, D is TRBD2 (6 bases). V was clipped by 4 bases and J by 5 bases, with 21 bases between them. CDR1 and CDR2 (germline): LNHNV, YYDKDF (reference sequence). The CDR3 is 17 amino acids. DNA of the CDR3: TGTGCCACCAGCAAAAACGATTGGCGGGACGGGGACAATGAGCAGTTCTTC. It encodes CATSKNDWRDGDNEQFF.

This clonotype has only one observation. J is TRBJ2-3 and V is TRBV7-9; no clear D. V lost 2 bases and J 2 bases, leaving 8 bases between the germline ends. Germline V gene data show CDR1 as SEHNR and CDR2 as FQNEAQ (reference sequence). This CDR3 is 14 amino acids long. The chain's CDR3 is CASSLSAPTDTQYF. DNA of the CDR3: TGTGCCAGCAGCTTATCCGCTCCCACAGATACGCAGTATTTT.

The CDR3 sequence is CASSGREADLGTDTQYF. CDR3 DNA: TGTGCCAGTAGTGGACGGGAGGCGGATCTAGGCACAGATACGCAGTATTTT. The chain joins TRBV19 to TRBJ2-3; TRBD2 aligns across 7 bases. This CDR3 is 17 amino acids long. Germline V CDR1 and CDR2: LNHDA, SQIVND (reference sequence). V gave up 5 bases and J gave up 1 base; unmatched junction bases: 12.

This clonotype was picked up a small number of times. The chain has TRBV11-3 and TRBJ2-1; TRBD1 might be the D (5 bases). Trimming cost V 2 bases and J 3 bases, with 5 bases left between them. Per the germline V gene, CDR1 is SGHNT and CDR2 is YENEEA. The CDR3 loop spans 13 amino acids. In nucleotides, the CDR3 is TGTGCCAGCAGCTTACAGGGCTACAATGAGCAGTTCTTC. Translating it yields CASSLQGYNEQFF.

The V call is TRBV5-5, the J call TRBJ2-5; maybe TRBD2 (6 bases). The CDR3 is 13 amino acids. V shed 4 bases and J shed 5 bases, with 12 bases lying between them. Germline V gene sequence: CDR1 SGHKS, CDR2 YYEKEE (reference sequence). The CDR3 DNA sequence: TGTGCCAGCAGCCGGGAGTTCAAGGAGACCCAGTACTTC. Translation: CASSREFKETQYF.

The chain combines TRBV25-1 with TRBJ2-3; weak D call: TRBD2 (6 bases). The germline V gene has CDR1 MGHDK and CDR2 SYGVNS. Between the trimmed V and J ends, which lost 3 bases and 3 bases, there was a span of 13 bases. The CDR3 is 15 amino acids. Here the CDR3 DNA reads TGTGCCAGCAGTGACGGGGGAGCACAGACAGATACGCAGTATTTT. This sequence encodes CASSDGGAQTDTQYF.

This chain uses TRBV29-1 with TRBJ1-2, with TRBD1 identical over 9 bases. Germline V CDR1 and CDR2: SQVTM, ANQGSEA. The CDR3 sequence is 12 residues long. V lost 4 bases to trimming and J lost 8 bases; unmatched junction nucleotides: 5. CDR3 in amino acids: CSVGDRAGGYTF. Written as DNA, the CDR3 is TGCAGCGTTGGGGACAGGGCCGGCGGCTACACCTTC.

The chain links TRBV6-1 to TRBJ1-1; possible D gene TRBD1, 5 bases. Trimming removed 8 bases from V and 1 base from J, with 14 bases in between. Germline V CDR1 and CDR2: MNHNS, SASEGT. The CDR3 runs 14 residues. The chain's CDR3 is CASVRGQGNTEAFF. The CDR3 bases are TGTGCCAGCGTTAGAGGGCAGGGGAACACTGAAGCTTTCTTT.

DNA of the CDR3: TGCAGTGCTAGGGGAACGCTGGGGGCGGGAACGGGCGCAGATACGCAGTATTTT. Its protein product is CSARGTLGAGTGADTQYF. V gene TRBV20-1 combines with J gene TRBJ2-3; the D gene could be TRBD1 or TRBD2 (6 bases each). Germline lookup yields CDR1 DFQATT and CDR2 SNEGSKA (reference sequence). Trimming pared 3 bases from V and 4 bases from J, leaving 26 bases between. This CDR3 is 18 amino acids long.

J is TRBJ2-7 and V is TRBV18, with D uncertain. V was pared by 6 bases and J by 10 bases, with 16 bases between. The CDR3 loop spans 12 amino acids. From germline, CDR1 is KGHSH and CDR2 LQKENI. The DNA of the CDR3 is TGTGCCAGCTCCCTCGGAGAGACTGTACAGTACTTC. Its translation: CASSLGETVQYF.

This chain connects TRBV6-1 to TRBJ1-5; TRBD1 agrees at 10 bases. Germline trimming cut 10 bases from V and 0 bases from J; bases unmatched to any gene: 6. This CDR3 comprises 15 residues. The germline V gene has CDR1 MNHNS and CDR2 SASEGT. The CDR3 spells CATGGDRGSNQPQHF. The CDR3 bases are TGTGCCACCGGGGGGGACAGGGGTAGCAATCAGCCCCAGCATTTT.

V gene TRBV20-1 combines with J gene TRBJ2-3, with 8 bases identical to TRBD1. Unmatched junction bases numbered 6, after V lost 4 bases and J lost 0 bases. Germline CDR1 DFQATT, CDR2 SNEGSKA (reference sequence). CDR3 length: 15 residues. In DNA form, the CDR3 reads TGCAGTGCTATCCCAGGGGGCCATAGCACAGATACGCAGTATTTT. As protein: CSAIPGGHSTDTQYF.

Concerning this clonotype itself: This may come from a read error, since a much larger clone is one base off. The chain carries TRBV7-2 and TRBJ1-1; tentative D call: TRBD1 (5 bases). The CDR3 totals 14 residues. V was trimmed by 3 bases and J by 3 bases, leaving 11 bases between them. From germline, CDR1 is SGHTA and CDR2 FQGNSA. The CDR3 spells CASSLGRSYTEAFF. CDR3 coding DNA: TGTGCCAGCAGCTTGGGACGAAGTTACACTGAAGCTTTCTTT.

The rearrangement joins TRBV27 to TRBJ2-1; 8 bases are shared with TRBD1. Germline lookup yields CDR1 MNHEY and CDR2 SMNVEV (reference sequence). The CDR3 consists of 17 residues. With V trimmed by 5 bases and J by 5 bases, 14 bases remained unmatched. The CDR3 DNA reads TGTGCCAGCAGTCCGGGCAGGGGGCTAGGAGGTAACAATGAGCAGTTCTTC. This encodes CASSPGRGLGGNNEQFF.

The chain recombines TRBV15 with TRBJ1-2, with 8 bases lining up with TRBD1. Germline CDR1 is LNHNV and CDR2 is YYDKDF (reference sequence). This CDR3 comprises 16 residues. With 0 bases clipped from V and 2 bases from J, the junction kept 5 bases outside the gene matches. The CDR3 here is CATSRDGDRRNYGYTF. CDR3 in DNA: TGTGCCACCAGCAGAGATGGGGACAGGAGGAACTATGGCTACACCTTC.

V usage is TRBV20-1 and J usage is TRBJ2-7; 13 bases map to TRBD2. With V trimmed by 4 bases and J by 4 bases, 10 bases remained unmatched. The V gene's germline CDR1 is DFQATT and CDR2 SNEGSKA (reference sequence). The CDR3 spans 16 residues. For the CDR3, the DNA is TGCAGTGCTAAGGGACTAGCGGGGTTAAATCCTTACGAGCAGTACTTC. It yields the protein CSAKGLAGLNPYEQYF.

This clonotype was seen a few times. The CDR3 region has the DNA TGTGCCAGCAGCCCCCTCTTGACTTATGAGACCCAGTACTTC. As protein: CASSPLLTYETQYF. V is TRBV7-2 and J is TRBJ2-5; no clear D. V was pared by 5 bases and J by 5 bases, with 15 bases between. Germline CDR1 reads SGHTA; CDR2 reads FQGNSA. The CDR3 loop spans 14 amino acids.

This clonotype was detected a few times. CDR3 DNA sequence: TGTGCCAGCAGCTTGAGATGGTACCCCGCAGGGAGCTCACCCCTCCACTTT. It specifies CASSLRWYPAGSSPLHF. The chain uses TRBV5-6 and TRBJ1-6; D may be TRBD1 (5 bases). Germline V gene sequence: CDR1 SGHDT, CDR2 YYEEEE. The CDR3 length is 17 residues. The germline V and J ends were trimmed by 1 base and 10 bases, with 21 bases remaining between them.

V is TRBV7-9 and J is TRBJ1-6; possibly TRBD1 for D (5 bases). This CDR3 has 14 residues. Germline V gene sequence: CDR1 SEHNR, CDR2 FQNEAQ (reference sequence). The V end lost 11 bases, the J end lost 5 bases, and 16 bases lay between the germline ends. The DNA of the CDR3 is TGTGCCTCCTTGGGGCCAGCCGATAATTCACCCCTCCACTTT. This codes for CASLGPADNSPLHF.